One sample yielded the 7 T cell receptor beta chains listed below, sequenced in a study of shared clonotypes between healthy human individuals. Assay used: immunoSEQ multiplex PCR; TCRdb lists only in-frame clones, some missing. This sample has around 2.5 million clones, with under 95% found just once. What was sequenced was naive CD4+ T cells from PBMCs. Subset given: CD45RA+ positively selected. These receptor sequences come from a man aged 18 to 35 in good health. Some clones in this sample may be carry-over from other donors' samples.

The gene calls are TRBV6-5 and TRBJ1-1, with unresolved D. The CDR3 is 14 amino acids. Per the germline V gene, CDR1 is MNHEY and CDR2 is SVGAGI. V lost 2 bases and J 4 bases, leaving 11 bases between the germline ends. This CDR3 is CASSYRAGSTEAFF. For the CDR3, the DNA is TGTGCCAGCAGTTACAGGGCGGGGAGCACTGAAGCTTTCTTT.

This clone was seen only once. The chain recombines TRBV2 with TRBJ2-7; D is unclear. Germline V gene data show CDR1 as SNHLY and CDR2 as FYNNEI. With 7 bases removed from V and 6 bases from J, the gap between germline ends came to 19 bases. The CDR3 runs to 14 residues. The CDR3 is CASILFDGTGEQYF. The DNA for the CDR3 is TGTGCCAGCATCCTTTTCGACGGTACGGGCGAGCAGTACTTC.

This sequence joins TRBV18 and TRBJ2-1, with D unclear. The germline V and J ends were trimmed by 1 base and 8 bases, with 12 bases remaining between them. The CDR3 has 14 residues. From germline, CDR1 is KGHSH and CDR2 LQKENI. CDR3 region: CASSPLSNGDEQFF. For the CDR3, the DNA is TGTGCCAGCTCACCACTATCGAATGGGGATGAGCAGTTCTTC.

The chain combines TRBV15 with TRBJ1-3; D remains unclear. CDR1 LNHNV and CDR2 YYDKDF come from the germline V gene (reference sequence). This CDR3 contains 13 residues. Between the trimmed V and J ends, which lost 2 bases and 4 bases, there was a span of 6 bases. The CDR3 DNA sequence: TGTGCCACCAGCAGAATCCAAGGAAACACCATATATTTT. Amino acids: CATSRIQGNTIYF.

The V call is TRBV29-1, the J call TRBJ2-5; D perhaps matches TRBD2 (5 bases). The germline V gene has CDR1 SQVTM and CDR2 ANQGSEA. V lost 0 bases and J 5 bases, leaving 22 bases between the germline ends. This CDR3 spans 17 amino acids. CDR3: CSVEDARSYGSGETQYF. Here the CDR3 DNA reads TGCAGCGTTGAAGATGCCAGGAGTTATGGGTCGGGGGAGACCCAGTACTTC.

This clone was seen a handful of times. Other DNA sequences within the sample encode an identical CDR3. The chain couples TRBV7-2 to TRBJ1-2, with no clear D. The CDR3 is made up of 15 amino acids. Germline V lookup: CDR1 SGHTA, CDR2 FQGNSA. Trimming took 1 base from V and 6 from J, leaving 15 bases between them. The CDR3 loop is CASSLGPVAGHGYTF. As DNA, the CDR3 is TGTGCCAGCAGCTTAGGGCCGGTGGCGGGCCATGGCTACACCTTC.

The sample holds one count of this clone. This chain connects TRBV25-1 to TRBJ2-6; tentative D call: TRBD2 (6 bases). Germline V gene sequence: CDR1 MGHDK, CDR2 SYGVNS. This CDR3 comprises 16 residues. Trimming removed 7 bases from V and 1 base from J, with 14 bases in between. The CDR3 DNA reads TGTGCCAGCACTAAGGGCCGGGAGTCTGGGGCCAACGTCCTGACTTTC. Translation gives CASTKGRESGANVLTF.